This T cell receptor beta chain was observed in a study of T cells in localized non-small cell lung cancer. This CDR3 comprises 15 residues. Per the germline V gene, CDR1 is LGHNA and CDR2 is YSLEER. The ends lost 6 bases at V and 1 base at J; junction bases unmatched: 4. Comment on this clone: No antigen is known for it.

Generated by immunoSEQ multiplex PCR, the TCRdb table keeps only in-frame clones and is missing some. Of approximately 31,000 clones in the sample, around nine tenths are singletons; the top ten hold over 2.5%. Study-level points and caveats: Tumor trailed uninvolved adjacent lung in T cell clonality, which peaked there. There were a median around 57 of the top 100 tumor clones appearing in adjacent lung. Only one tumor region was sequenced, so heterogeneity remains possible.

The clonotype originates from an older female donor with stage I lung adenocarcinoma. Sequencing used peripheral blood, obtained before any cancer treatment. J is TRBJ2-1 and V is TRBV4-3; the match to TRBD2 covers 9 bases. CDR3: CASSYGLASYNEQFF. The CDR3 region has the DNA TGCGCCAGCAGTTACGGACTAGCGTCCTACAATGAGCAGTTCTTC.